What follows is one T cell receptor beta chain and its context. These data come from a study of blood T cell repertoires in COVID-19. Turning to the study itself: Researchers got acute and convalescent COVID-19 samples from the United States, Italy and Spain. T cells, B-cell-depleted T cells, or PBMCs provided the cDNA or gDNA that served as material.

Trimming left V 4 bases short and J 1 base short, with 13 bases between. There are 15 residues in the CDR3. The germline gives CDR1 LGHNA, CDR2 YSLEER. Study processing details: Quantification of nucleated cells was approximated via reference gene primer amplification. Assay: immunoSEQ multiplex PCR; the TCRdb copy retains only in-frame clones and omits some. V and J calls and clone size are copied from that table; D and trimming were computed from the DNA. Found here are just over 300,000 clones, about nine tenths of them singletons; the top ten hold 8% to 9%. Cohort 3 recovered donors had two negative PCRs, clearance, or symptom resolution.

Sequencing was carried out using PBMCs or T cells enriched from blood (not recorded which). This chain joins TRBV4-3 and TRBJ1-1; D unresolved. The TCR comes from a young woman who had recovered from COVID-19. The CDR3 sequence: CASSRASGGNTEAFF. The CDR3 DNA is TGCGCCAGCAGCCGAGCCTCAGGAGGGAACACTGAAGCTTTCTTT.